These 16 T cell receptor beta chains were all obtained from the same sample, sequenced in a study of blood T cell repertoires in COVID-19. Produced via immunoSEQ multiplex PCR; TCRdb's table is partial and in-frame only. Seen here are 150,000 to 200,000 clones, over 65% observed once, and the top ten hold 15% to 20%. Source material: peripheral blood. The receptor set was obtained from a person between 65 and 80 years old with COVID-19, enrolled during active disease.

This rearrangement joins TRBV3-1 (or the pseudogene TRBV3-2) to TRBJ2-5; TRBD1 matches 11 bases. This CDR3 comprises 16 residues. Germline V gene sequence: CDR1 LGHDT, CDR2 YNNKEL (reference sequence). V lost 4 bases, J lost 5 bases, and 9 bases stayed unmatched. CDR3 amino acids: CASSRVAGTGGETQYF. CDR3 DNA: TGTGCCAGCAGCCGGGTCGCCGGGACAGGGGGGGAGACCCAGTACTTC.

This chain connects TRBV5-4 to TRBJ2-1; TRBD2 matches at 8 bases. The CDR3 contains 14 residues. Germline lookup yields CDR1 SGHNT and CDR2 YYREEE (reference sequence). V trimming: 2 bases; J trimming: 7 bases; junction bases outside the gene matches: 5. CDR3 DNA sequence: TGTGCCAGCAGCTTAAAACTAGCGGAGAATGAGCAGTTCTTC. Its translation is CASSLKLAENEQFF.

The chain recombines TRBV18 with TRBJ2-3; 10 positions match TRBD2. The germline CDR1 and CDR2 sequences are KGHSH and LQKENI. With V trimmed by 6 bases and J by 7 bases, 7 bases remained unmatched. CDR3 length: 14 amino acids. In nucleotides, the CDR3 is TGTGCCAGCTCCCCCACTAGCGGGGATTATACGCAGTATTTT. Protein sequence: CASSPTSGDYTQYF.

V gene TRBV5-1 combines with J gene TRBJ1-4, with 9 bases aligning to TRBD1. V lost 4 bases and J lost 5; bases outside the gene matches: 9. The CDR3 length is 16 residues. Per the germline V gene, CDR1 is SGHRS and CDR2 is YFSETQ. CDR3 region: CASSRGQGKLNEKLFF. CDR3 DNA sequence: TGCGCCAGCAGCAGGGGACAGGGAAAACTAAATGAAAAACTGTTTTTT.

This clone was counted only a few times. The V call is TRBV27, the J call TRBJ2-2, with D perhaps TRBD2 (6 bases). The CDR3 contains 19 residues. CDR1 is MNHEY and CDR2 is SMNVEV in the germline V gene (reference sequence). The ends were cut back, 6 bases at V and 2 bases at J, with 25 bases in the middle. Here the CDR3 DNA reads TGTGCCAGCAGCCGCCGCGGTAGCGGAGGATCAATTAACACCGGGGAGCTGTTTTTT. This codes for CASSRRGSGGSINTGELFF.

The chain uses TRBV5-4 and TRBJ1-2, with 8 bases aligning to TRBD1. CDR1 and CDR2 from the germline V gene are SGHNT and YYREEE (reference sequence). The CDR3 is made up of 12 amino acids. The V gene end was trimmed by 4 bases and the J gene end by 8 bases; junction bases not matched to a gene: 4. The chain's CDR3 is CASSQGARGYTF. CDR3 nucleotide sequence: TGTGCCAGCAGCCAGGGGGCTCGGGGCTACACCTTC. Combining the CDR3 with reference TRBV5-4 and TRBJ1-2 gives the whole variable domain ETGVTQSPTHLIKTRGQQVTLRCSSQSGHNTVSWYQQALGQGPQFIFQYYREEENGRGNFPPRFSGLQFPNYSSELNVNALELDDSALYLCASSQGARGYTFGSGTRLTVV.

The chain is built from TRBV19 and TRBJ1-3, with D possibly matching TRBD1 (5 bases). This CDR3 is 15 amino acids long. V was clipped by 9 bases and J by 0 bases, with 15 bases between them. The germline gives CDR1 LNHDA, CDR2 SQIVND (reference sequence). In DNA form, the CDR3 reads TGTGCCAGCACTCCGGGACTGTTCTCTGGAAACACCATATATTTT. Encoded protein: CASTPGLFSGNTIYF.

The CDR3 loop is CASSLSGWEQYF. In DNA, the CDR3 is TGTGCCAGCAGCTTGTCGGGGTGGGAGCAGTACTTC. J is TRBJ2-7 and V is TRBV7-2; possibly TRBD2 for D (5 bases). The V and J ends lost 3 bases and 7 bases respectively, with 10 bases between them. CDR1 is SGHTA, CDR2 FQGNSA, per germline. CDR3 length: 12 residues.

The chain couples TRBV30 to TRBJ1-2; D call uncertain. The germline V gene encodes CDR1 GTSNPN and CDR2 SVGIG (reference sequence). Trimming took 2 bases from V and 4 from J, leaving 23 bases between them. The CDR3 sequence is 17 residues long. The CDR3 nucleotides read TGTGCCTGGAGTAGATCCCCTCAGGCCCTGATGTCCTATGGCTACACCTTC. It specifies CAWSRSPQALMSYGYTF.

The genes are TRBV13 and TRBJ1-1; no clear D. V gave up 3 bases and J gave up 6 bases, with 8 bases separating them. Germline V gene data show CDR1 as PRHDT and CDR2 as FYEKMQ (reference sequence). CDR3 length equals 12 residues. The CDR3, as DNA: TGTGCCAGCAGCTTGAGGCTCGCTGAAGCTTTCTTT. Its translation: CASSLRLAEAFF.

The rearrangement uses TRBV18 and TRBJ1-5, with D perhaps TRBD1 (5 bases). CDR3 length: 15 residues. Trimming stripped 2 bases from V and 1 base from J, with 9 bases between. Germline lookup yields CDR1 KGHSH and CDR2 LQKENI. The DNA of the CDR3 is TGTGCCAGCTCACCAGACCCAGGGAGCAATCAGCCCCAGCATTTT. It yields the protein CASSPDPGSNQPQHF.

J is TRBJ1-2 and V is TRBV19; 12 bases are a match to TRBD1. The CDR3 contains 15 residues. Germline V gives CDR1 LNHDA, CDR2 SQIVND (reference sequence). Trimming took 4 bases from V and 6 from J; bases not matched to a gene: 6. The CDR3 region is CASSTPGTGGDGYTF. The CDR3 DNA reads as TGTGCCAGTAGTACCCCCGGGACAGGGGGCGATGGCTACACCTTC.

The rearrangement links TRBV28 to TRBJ2-5; 8 nucleotides line up with TRBD1. J gave up 1 base and V 3 bases, and 7 bases lay outside the gene matches. The CDR3 totals 16 residues. Per the germline V gene, CDR1 is MDHEN and CDR2 is SYDVKM. CDR3 region: CASSFPTTGGQETQYF. In DNA, the CDR3 is TGTGCCAGCAGTTTCCCAACAACAGGGGGCCAAGAGACCCAGTACTTC.

The rearrangement links TRBV9 to TRBJ2-7; 7 nucleotides match TRBD2. V lost 0 bases to trimming and J lost 2 bases; unmatched junction nucleotides: 8. Germline CDR1 SGDLS, CDR2 YYNGEE. This CDR3 has 16 amino acids. The CDR3 is CASSVGVTSATYEQYF. CDR3 nucleotides: TGTGCCAGCAGCGTAGGTGTCACTAGCGCGACCTACGAGCAGTACTTC.

This chain uses TRBV19 with TRBJ2-7, with D unresolved. Trimming shortened V by 8 bases and J by 1 base, and 12 bases separated the two germline ends. Germline V gene data show CDR1 as LNHDA and CDR2 as SQIVND (reference sequence). This CDR3 region has 13 residues. The chain's CDR3 is CASSRSQSYEQYF. The CDR3 DNA is TGTGCCAGTTCTCGGAGTCAGTCCTACGAGCAGTACTTC.

This clone occurred a few times. The genes are TRBV5-1 and TRBJ2-5, with 11 positions matching TRBD1. Trimming removed 4 bases from V and 1 base from J; junction bases left unmatched: 3. Germline V CDR1 and CDR2: SGHRS, YFSETQ. This CDR3 region has 15 residues. The DNA of the CDR3 is TGCGCCAGCAGCAGAGGGACAGGGGGCCAAGAGACCCAGTACTTC. This encodes CASSRGTGGQETQYF.